Below are 8 T cell receptor beta chains sequenced from a single sample in a study of Ad26.COV2.S vaccination and SARS-CoV-2 variants. Stated treatment: 19 received Ad26.COV2.S at low or high dose, single or two shots; roughly five received placebo; per-sample allocation not given. At day 63 after the first vaccine or placebo injection, samples were drawn. Clones were sequenced by immunoSEQ multiplex PCR, and TCRdb holds only the in-frame ones, with some missing. The sample includes hundreds of thousands of clones, roughly 90% seen only once; the top ten take roughly 1.5%. Source: peripheral blood, taken in a trial of Ad26.COV2.S vaccine versus placebo. These receptor sequences come from a person aged 18-60 years who received the Ad26.COV2.S COVID-19 vaccine or a placebo.

The rearrangement joins TRBV19 to TRBJ1-2, with a tentative D call TRBD1 (6 bases). The CDR3 loop spans 14 amino acids. V was trimmed by 6 bases and J by 5 bases, leaving 16 bases between them. Germline V gene lookup returns CDR1 LNHDA and CDR2 SQIVND (reference sequence). CDR3 sequence reads: CASRGRGASYGYTF. The CDR3 nucleotides read TGTGCCAGTAGGGGTAGGGGGGCGTCGTATGGCTACACCTTC.

The genes are TRBV5-6 and TRBJ2-5, with D possibly being TRBD1 (5 bases). Germline V CDR1 and CDR2: SGHDT, YYEEEE. This CDR3 region has 13 residues. The V gene lost 0 bases and the J gene lost 5 bases, with 8 bases spanning the gap. The CDR3 here is CASSLGAGETQYF. The DNA of the CDR3 is TGTGCCAGCAGCTTGGGAGCAGGGGAGACCCAGTACTTC.

The rearrangement uses TRBV4-2 and TRBJ2-7; D is unresolved. Per germline, CDR1 LGHNA and CDR2 YNFKEQ. Between the trimmed V and J ends, which lost 6 bases and 0 bases, there was a span of 21 bases. The CDR3 is made up of 17 amino acids. DNA for the CDR3: TGTGCCAGCAGTCTGACCGAGGTCCTTGGCGCCTCCTACGAGCAGTACTTC. Its protein product is CASSLTEVLGASYEQYF.

The chain employs TRBV5-4 and TRBJ2-5; possibly TRBD2 for D (5 bases). CDR3 length: 14 residues. V gave up 0 bases and J gave up 1 base, with 7 bases separating them. Germline V lookup: CDR1 SGHNT, CDR2 YYREEE (reference sequence). CDR3 loop: CASSLASGQETQYF. The CDR3 nucleotides are TGTGCCAGCAGCTTGGCCAGCGGCCAAGAGACCCAGTACTTC.

The J gene is TRBJ2-2, the V gene TRBV14; possibly TRBD2 for D (6 bases). CDR1 and CDR2 from the germline V gene are SGHDN and FVKESK. The CDR3 consists of 14 residues. Trimming took off 0 bases at V and 7 bases at J, with 9 bases between the two ends. For the CDR3, the DNA is TGTGCCAGCAGCCAAGATCGGCGGGGCGGGGAGCTGTTTTTT. This sequence encodes CASSQDRRGGELFF.

The genes are TRBV6-5 and TRBJ1-1; no clear D gene. With 7 bases removed from V and 1 base from J, the gap between germline ends came to 10 bases. CDR1 MNHEY and CDR2 SVGAGI come from the germline V gene. This CDR3 has 13 amino acids. The CDR3 loop is CASTRAPNTEAFF. In DNA, the CDR3 is TGTGCCAGCACCCGGGCACCGAACACTGAAGCTTTCTTT.

The V and J genes are TRBV24-1 and TRBJ2-5; 7 bases are a match to TRBD1. CDR1 KGHDR and CDR2 SFDVKD come from the germline V gene. Trimming removed 4 bases from V and 4 bases from J; junction bases left unmatched: 8. The CDR3 spans 15 residues. The CDR3 here is CATSDHDRVGETQYF. CDR3 DNA sequence: TGTGCCACCAGTGACCATGACAGGGTTGGAGAGACCCAGTACTTC.

V gene TRBV3-1 (or the pseudogene TRBV3-2) combines with J gene TRBJ1-1; D not resolved. With 4 bases removed from V and 1 base from J, the gap between germline ends came to 10 bases. Looked up from germline, CDR1 is LGHDT and CDR2 is YNNKEL (reference sequence). The CDR3 has 14 amino acids. DNA of the CDR3: TGTGCCAGCAGCCCCCCGGGAGGGAACACTGAAGCTTTCTTT. As protein: CASSPPGGNTEAFF.